This record concerns one T cell receptor (beta chain) sequence. Its antigen is still unknown. This clone may be a read error of a much larger clone one base away. These data belong to a study of breast tumors, draining lymph nodes, adjacent tissues. TCRdb reanalysed the multiplex PCR reads using MiXCR and keeps one entry per CDR3 protein. This sample has approximately 120,000 distinct CDR3 sequences, with around 20% found just once. Unmatched junction bases numbered 12, after V lost 6 bases and J lost 4 bases. This CDR3 comprises 16 residues. Germline CDR1 and CDR2: KGHSH and LQKENI. Axillary draining lymph nodes of breast cancer patients supplied the node samples. Whole-study results and caveats: Findings are consistent with lymph node origin and intratumoral expansion of most tumor T cells. Compared with basal-like, luminal-like tumors shared significantly more repertoire with nontumor tissue.

The rearrangement joins TRBV18 to TRBJ2-3; 8 bases are shared with TRBD1. The sequenced sample was axillary lymph node tissue. This clonotype was sampled from a female donor with breast cancer. Some clones in this sample may be carry-over from other donors' samples. The CDR3, as DNA: TGTGCCAGCTCGCCTAGGAACCAGGGGGCATCAGATACGCAGTATTTT. It translates to CASSPRNQGASDTQYF.